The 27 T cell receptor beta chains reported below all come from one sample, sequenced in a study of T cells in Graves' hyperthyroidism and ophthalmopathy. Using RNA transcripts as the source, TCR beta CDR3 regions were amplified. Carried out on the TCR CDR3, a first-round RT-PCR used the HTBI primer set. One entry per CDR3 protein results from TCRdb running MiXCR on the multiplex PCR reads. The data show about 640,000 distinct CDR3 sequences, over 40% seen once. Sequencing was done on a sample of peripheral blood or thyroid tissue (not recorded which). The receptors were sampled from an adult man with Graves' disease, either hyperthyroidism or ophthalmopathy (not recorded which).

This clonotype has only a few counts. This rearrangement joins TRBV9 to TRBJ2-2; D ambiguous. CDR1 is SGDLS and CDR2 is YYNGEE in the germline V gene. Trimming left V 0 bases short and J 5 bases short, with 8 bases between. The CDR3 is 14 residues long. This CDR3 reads CASSVATRTGELFF. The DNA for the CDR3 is TGTGCCAGCAGCGTAGCCACTCGGACCGGGGAGCTGTTTTTT.

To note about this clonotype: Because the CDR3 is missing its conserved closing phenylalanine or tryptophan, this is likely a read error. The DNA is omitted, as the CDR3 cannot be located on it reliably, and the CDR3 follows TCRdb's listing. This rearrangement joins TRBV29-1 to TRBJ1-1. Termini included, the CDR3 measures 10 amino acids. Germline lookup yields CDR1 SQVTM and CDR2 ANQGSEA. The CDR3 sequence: CSVAYGSAYY.

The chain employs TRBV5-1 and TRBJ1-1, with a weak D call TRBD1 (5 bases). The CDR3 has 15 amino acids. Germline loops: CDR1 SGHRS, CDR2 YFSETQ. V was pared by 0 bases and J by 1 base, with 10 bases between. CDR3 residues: CASSLVTGPNTEAFF. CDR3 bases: TGCGCCAGCAGCTTGGTAACAGGTCCGAACACTGAAGCTTTCTTT.

The CDR3 loop reads CASSVEGTGLAYGYTF. The DNA of the CDR3 is TGTGCCAGCAGCGTTGAAGGGACAGGGCTAGCCTATGGCTACACCTTC. The chain joins TRBV7-6 to TRBJ1-2; TRBD1 aligns across 9 bases. There are 16 residues in the CDR3. J was trimmed by 4 bases and V by 5 bases; bases with no gene match: 11. CDR1 and CDR2 from the germline V gene are SGHVS and FNYEAQ.

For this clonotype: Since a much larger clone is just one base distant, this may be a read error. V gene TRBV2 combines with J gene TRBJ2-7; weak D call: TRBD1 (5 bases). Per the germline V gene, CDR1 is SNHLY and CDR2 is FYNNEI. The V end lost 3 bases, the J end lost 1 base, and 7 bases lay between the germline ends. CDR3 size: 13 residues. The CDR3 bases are TGTGCCAGCAGTGAGGGGCAGTCCTACGAGCAGTACTTC. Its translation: CASSEGQSYEQYF.

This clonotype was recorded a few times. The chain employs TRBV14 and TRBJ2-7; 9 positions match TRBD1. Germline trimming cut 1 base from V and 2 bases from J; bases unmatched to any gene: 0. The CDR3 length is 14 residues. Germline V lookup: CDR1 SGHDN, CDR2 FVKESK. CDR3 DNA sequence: TGTGCCAGCAGCCAAGGGGACAGGGCCTACGAGCAGTACTTC. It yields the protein CASSQGDRAYEQYF.

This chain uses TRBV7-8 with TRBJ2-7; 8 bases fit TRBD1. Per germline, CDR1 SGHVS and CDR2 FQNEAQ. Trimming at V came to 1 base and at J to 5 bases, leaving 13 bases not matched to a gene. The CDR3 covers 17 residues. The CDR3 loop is CASSLVRIGQGHHEQYF. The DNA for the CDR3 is TGTGCCAGCAGCTTAGTGAGAATTGGACAGGGACACCACGAGCAGTACTTC.

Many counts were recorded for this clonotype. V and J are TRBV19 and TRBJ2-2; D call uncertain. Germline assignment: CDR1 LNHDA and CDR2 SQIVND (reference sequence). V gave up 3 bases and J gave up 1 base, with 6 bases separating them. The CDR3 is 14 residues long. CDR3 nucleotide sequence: TGTGCCAGTAGTATCAGAAGGAACACCGGGGAGCTGTTTTTT. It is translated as CASSIRRNTGELFF.

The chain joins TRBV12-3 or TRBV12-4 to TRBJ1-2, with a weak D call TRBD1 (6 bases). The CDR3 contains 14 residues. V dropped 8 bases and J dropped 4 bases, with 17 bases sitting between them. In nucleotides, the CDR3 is TGTGCCAGCCTCGAGGGGGGGTTCAGCTATGGCTACACCTTC. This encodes CASLEGGFSYGYTF.

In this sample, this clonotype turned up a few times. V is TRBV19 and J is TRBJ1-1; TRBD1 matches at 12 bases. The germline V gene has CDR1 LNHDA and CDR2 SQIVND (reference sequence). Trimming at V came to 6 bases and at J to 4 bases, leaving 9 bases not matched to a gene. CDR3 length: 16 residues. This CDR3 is CASRNRDRGRATEAFF. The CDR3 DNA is TGTGCCAGTAGAAACCGGGACAGGGGGCGAGCCACTGAAGCTTTCTTT.

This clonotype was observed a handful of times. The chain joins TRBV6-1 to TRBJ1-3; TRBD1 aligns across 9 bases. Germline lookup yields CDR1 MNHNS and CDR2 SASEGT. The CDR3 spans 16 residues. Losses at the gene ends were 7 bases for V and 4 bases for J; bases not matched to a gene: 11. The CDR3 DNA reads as TGTGCCAGCATCCGCATCGGACAGGGGTTCGGAAACACCATATATTTT. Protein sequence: CASIRIGQGFGNTIYF.

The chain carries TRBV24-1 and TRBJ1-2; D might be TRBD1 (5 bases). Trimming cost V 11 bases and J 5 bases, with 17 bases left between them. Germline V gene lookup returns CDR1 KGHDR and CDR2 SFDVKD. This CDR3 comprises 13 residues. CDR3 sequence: CASKPGFPYGYTF. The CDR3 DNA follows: TGTGCCAGCAAACCAGGGTTCCCGTATGGCTACACCTTC.

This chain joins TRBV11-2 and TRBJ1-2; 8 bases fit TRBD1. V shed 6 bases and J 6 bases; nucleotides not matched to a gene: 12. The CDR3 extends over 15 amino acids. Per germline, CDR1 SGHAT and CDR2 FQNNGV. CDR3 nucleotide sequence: TGTGCCAGCAGTGCCCACAGGGGGGGCTCTAATGGCTACACCTTC. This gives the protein CASSAHRGGSNGYTF.

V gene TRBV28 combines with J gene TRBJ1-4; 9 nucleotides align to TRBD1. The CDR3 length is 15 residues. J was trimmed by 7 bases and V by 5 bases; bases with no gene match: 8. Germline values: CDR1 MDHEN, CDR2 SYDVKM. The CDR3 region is CASSRPGQGGEKLFF. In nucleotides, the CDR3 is TGTGCCAGCAGTCGCCCGGGACAGGGAGGTGAAAAACTGTTTTTT. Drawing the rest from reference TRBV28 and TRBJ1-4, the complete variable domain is DVKVTQSSRYLVKRTGEKVFLECVQDMDHENMFWYRQDPGLGLRLIYFSYDVKMKEKGDIPEGYSVSREKKERFSLILESASTNQTSMYLCASSRPGQGGEKLFFGSGTQLSVL.

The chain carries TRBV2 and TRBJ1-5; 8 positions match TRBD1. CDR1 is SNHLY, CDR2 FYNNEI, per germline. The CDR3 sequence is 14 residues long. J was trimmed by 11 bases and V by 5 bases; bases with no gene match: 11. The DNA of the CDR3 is TGTGCCAGCAGTTCCGACAGGGGCCAAGAGACCCAGCATTTT. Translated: CASSSDRGQETQHF.

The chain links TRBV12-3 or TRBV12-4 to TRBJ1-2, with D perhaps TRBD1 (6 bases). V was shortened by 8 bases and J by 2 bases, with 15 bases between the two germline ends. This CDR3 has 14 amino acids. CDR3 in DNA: TGTGCCAGCGTCGCACAACAGGGAAACTATGGCTACACCTTC. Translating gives CASVAQQGNYGYTF.

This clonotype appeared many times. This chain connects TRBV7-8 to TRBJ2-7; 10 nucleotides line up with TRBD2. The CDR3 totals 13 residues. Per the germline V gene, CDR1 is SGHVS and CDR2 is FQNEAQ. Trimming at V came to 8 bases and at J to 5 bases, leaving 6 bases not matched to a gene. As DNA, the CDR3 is TGTGCCAGCCGGCTAGCGGGAGTGGACGAGCAGTACTTC. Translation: CASRLAGVDEQYF. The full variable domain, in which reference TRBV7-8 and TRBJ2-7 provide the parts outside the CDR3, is GAGVSQSPRYKVAKRGQDVALRCDPISGHVSLFWYQQALGQGPEFLTYFQNEAQLDKSGLPSDRFFAERPEGSVSTLKIQRTQQEDSAVYLCASRLAGVDEQYFGPGTRLTVT.

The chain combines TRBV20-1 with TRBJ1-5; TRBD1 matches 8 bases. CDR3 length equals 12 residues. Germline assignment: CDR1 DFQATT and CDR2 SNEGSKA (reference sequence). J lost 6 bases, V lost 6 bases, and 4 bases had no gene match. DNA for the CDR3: TGCAGTGCCAGGGGGCAGGGTCAGCCCCAGCATTTT. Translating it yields CSARGQGQPQHF.

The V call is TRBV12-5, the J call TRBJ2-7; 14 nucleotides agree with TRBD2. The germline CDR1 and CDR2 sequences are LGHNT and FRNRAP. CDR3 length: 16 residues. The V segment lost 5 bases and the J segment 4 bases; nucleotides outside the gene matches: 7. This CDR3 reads CASGAGLAGDRYEQYF. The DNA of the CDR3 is TGTGCTAGTGGTGCGGGACTAGCGGGGGACCGGTACGAGCAGTACTTC.

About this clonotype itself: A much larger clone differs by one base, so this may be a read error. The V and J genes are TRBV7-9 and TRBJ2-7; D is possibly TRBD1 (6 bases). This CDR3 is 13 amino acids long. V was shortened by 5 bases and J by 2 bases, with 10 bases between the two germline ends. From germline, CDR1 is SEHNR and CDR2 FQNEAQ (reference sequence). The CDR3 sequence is CASSRDIAYEQYF. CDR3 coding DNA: TGTGCCAGCAGCCGGGACATTGCCTACGAGCAGTACTTC.

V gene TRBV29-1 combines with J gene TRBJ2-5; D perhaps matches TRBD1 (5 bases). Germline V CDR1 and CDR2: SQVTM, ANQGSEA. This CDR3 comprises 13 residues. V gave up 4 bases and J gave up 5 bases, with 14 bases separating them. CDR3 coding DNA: TGCAGCGTTGCAGGGTTTGGAAGCGAGACCCAGTACTTC. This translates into CSVAGFGSETQYF.

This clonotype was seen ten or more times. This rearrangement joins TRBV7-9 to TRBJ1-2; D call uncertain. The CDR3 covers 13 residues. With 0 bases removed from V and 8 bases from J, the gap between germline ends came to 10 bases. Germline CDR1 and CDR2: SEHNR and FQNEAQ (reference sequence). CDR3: CASSLAASGGYTF. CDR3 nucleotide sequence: TGTGCCAGCAGCTTAGCGGCCAGTGGCGGCTACACCTTC.

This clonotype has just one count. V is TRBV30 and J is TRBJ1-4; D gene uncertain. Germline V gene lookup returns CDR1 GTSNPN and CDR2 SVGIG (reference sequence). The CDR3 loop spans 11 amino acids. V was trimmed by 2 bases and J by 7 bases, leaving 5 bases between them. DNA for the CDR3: TGTGCCTGGAGTAATTTTGAAAAACTGTTTTTT. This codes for CAWSNFEKLFF.

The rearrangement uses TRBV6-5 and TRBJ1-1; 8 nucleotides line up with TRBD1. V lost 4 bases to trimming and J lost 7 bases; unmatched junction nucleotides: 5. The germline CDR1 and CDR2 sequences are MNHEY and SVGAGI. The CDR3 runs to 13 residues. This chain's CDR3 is CASSSSGGGEAFF. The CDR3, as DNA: TGTGCCAGCAGTTCCTCAGGGGGCGGTGAAGCTTTCTTT.

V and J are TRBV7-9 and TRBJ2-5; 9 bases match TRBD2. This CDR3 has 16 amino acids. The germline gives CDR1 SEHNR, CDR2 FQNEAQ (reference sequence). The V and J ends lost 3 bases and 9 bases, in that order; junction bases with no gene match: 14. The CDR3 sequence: CASSLEAGGAINAQYF. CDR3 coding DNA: TGTGCCAGCAGCTTGGAAGCGGGAGGTGCCATTAATGCCCAGTACTTC.

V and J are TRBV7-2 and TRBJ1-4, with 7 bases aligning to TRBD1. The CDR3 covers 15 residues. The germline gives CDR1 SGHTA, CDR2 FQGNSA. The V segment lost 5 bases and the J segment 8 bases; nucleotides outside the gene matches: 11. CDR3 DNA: TGTGCCAGCAGCCAAGTAGCGGGACAGAGGGAAAAACTGTTTTTT. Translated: CASSQVAGQREKLFF.

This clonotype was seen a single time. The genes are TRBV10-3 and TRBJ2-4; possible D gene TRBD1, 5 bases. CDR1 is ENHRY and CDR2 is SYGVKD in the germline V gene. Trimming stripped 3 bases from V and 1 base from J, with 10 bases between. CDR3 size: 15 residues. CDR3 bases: TGTGCCATCAGTGATCCCCAGGGTGCCAAAAACATTCAGTACTTC. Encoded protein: CAISDPQGAKNIQYF.